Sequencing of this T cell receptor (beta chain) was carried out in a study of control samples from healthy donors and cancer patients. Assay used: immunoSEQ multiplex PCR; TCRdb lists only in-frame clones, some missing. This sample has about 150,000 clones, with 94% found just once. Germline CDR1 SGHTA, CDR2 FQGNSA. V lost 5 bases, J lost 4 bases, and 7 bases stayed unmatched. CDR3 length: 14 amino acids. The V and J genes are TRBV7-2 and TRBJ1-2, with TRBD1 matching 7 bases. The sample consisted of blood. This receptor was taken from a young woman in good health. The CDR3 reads CASSLRGRGYGYTF. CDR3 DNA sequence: TGTGCCAGCAGCCTCAGGGGGAGGGGCTATGGCTACACCTTC.